The 19 T cell receptor beta chains given below trace back to one sample, sequenced in a study of blood T cell repertoires in COVID-19. Measured with immunoSEQ multiplex PCR; TCRdb has only the in-frame clones, and not every one. Among roughly 350,000 clones listed, roughly 89% were seen once. Sequencing was performed on peripheral blood. These receptor sequences come from a woman between 18 and 29 years old who had recovered from COVID-19.

The chain links TRBV5-4 to TRBJ1-1; 7 positions match TRBD1. V dropped 4 bases and J dropped 4; count of bases not matched to a gene: 13. CDR3 length: 16 amino acids. CDR1 and CDR2 from the germline V gene are SGHNT and YYREEE (reference sequence). CDR3 sequence (DNA): TGTGCCAGCAGCCCCGATGGTAGGGGGCGGATCACTGAAGCTTTCTTT. Protein sequence: CASSPDGRGRITEAFF.

The rearrangement uses TRBV4-1 and TRBJ1-4; maybe TRBD1 (5 bases). The V gene's germline CDR1 is MGHRA and CDR2 YSYEKL. Between the trimmed V and J ends, which lost 0 bases and 3 bases, there was a span of 20 bases. This CDR3 contains 19 residues. This chain's CDR3 is CASSQDLFGGEPSNEKLFF. As DNA, the CDR3 is TGCGCCAGCAGCCAAGATCTGTTCGGAGGGGAGCCTTCTAATGAAAAACTGTTTTTT.

The chain couples TRBV27 to TRBJ2-1; tentatively, D is TRBD2 (6 bases). Per the germline V gene, CDR1 is MNHEY and CDR2 is SMNVEV (reference sequence). V was shortened by 0 bases and J by 1 base, with 16 bases between the two germline ends. This CDR3 spans 18 amino acids. CDR3 region: CASSLSISHRGSYNEQFF. The CDR3 DNA reads TGTGCCAGCAGTTTATCGATTAGCCACCGGGGGTCCTACAATGAGCAGTTCTTC.

The chain links TRBV25-1 to TRBJ1-1; a weak D match, TRBD1 (5 bases). Between the trimmed V and J ends, which lost 4 bases and 4 bases, there was a span of 13 bases. The V gene's germline CDR1 is MGHDK and CDR2 SYGVNS. This CDR3 has 14 residues. CDR3 sequence reads: CASSGSGGPTEAFF. Here the CDR3 DNA reads TGTGCCAGCAGTGGGTCGGGGGGACCCACTGAAGCTTTCTTT. Supplemented by reference TRBV25-1 and TRBJ1-1, the full variable domain reads EADIYQTPRYLVIGTGKKITLECSQTMGHDKMYWYQQDPGMELHLIHYSYGVNSTEKGDLSSESTVSRIRTEHFPLTLESARPSHTSQYLCASSGSGGPTEAFFGQGTRLTVV.

The CDR3, as DNA: TGTGCCAGCTCACCATATCAACAACAAAATGAAAAACTGTTTTTT. This encodes CASSPYQQQNEKLFF. The V gene is TRBV18, the J gene TRBJ1-4; D is ambiguous. V was trimmed by 2 bases and J by 5 bases, leaving 12 bases between them. CDR3 length equals 15 residues. From germline, CDR1 is KGHSH and CDR2 LQKENI.

The V gene is TRBV30, the J gene TRBJ1-3; no firm D call. Germline assignment: CDR1 GTSNPN and CDR2 SVGIG (reference sequence). With 4 bases removed from V and 4 bases from J, the gap between germline ends came to 17 bases. This CDR3 spans 15 amino acids. The CDR3 loop reads CAWIRDKPYGNTIYF. The CDR3 DNA follows: TGTGCCTGGATCCGGGATAAGCCATACGGAAACACCATATATTTT.

This chain connects TRBV5-4 to TRBJ1-6; the match to TRBD1 covers 9 bases. Germline assignment: CDR1 SGHNT and CDR2 YYREEE (reference sequence). Trimming cost V 4 bases and J 9 bases; bases outside gene matches: 11. The CDR3 covers 16 residues. The CDR3 protein is CASSPSLQGASSPLHF. For the CDR3, the DNA is TGTGCCAGCAGCCCGAGTCTACAGGGGGCTAGTTCACCCCTCCACTTT.

V and J are TRBV25-1 and TRBJ1-1, with 8 bases that match TRBD1. The ends lost 7 bases at V and 8 bases at J; junction bases unmatched: 6. The germline gives CDR1 MGHDK, CDR2 SYGVNS. The CDR3 is made up of 12 amino acids. The CDR3 sequence is CASTTGTGEAFF. CDR3 bases: TGTGCCAGCACAACCGGGACAGGAGAAGCTTTCTTT.

The V gene is TRBV5-1, the J gene TRBJ1-3; D not resolved. Germline V gene sequence: CDR1 SGHRS, CDR2 YFSETQ. V lost 0 bases, J lost 0 bases, and 10 bases lay in between. CDR3 length equals 16 residues. CDR3: CASSLVMASSGNTIYF. The CDR3 DNA sequence: TGCGCCAGCAGCTTGGTGATGGCTTCCTCTGGAAACACCATATATTTT. The variable domain in full, with the rest retrieved from reference TRBV5-1 and TRBJ1-3, is KAGVTQTPRYLIKTRGQQVTLSCSPISGHRSVSWYQQTPGQGLQFLFEYFSETQRNKGNFPGRFSGRQFSNSRSEMNVSTLELGDSALYLCASSLVMASSGNTIYFGEGSWLTVV.

Only one count was recorded for this clone. The rearrangement links TRBV27 to TRBJ1-1, with 7 nucleotides matching TRBD1. The V gene end was trimmed by 1 base and the J gene end by 4 bases; junction bases not matched to a gene: 0. The germline V gene encodes CDR1 MNHEY and CDR2 SMNVEV (reference sequence). This CDR3 contains 13 residues. The CDR3 here is CASSLYRGTEAFF. The CDR3 DNA follows: TGTGCCAGCAGTTTATACAGGGGCACTGAAGCTTTCTTT.

The V gene is TRBV6-2 or TRBV6-3, the J gene TRBJ1-3; D unresolved. The ends were cut back, 6 bases at V and 0 bases at J, with 15 bases in the middle. The CDR3 runs 16 residues. Germline values: CDR1 MNHEY, CDR2 SVGEGT. CDR3 nucleotides: TGTGCCAGCAGCCCGAGGGAACGTCCCTCTGGAAACACCATATATTTT. Amino acids: CASSPRERPSGNTIYF.

The CDR3: CASSLRLAGIADTQYF. CDR3 in DNA: TGTGCCAGCAGCTTAAGGCTAGCGGGAATCGCAGATACGCAGTATTTT. This chain links TRBV7-2 with TRBJ2-3, with 9 bases lining up with TRBD2. Germline CDR1 and CDR2: SGHTA and FQGNSA. V shed 2 bases, J shed 4 bases, and the junction held 7 bases outside the gene matches. The CDR3 covers 16 residues.

The J gene is TRBJ2-7, the V gene TRBV27; TRBD1 agrees at 10 bases. This CDR3 has 14 amino acids. Germline CDR1 is MNHEY and CDR2 is SMNVEV (reference sequence). Trimming at V came to 6 bases and at J to 2 bases, leaving 4 bases not matched to a gene. CDR3 DNA: TGTGCCAGCAGGTTGACAGGGGGCACCTACGAGCAGTACGTC. Protein product: CASRLTGGTYEQYV.

The rearrangement links TRBV11-3 to TRBJ2-1; 11 bases agree with TRBD2. CDR1 SGHNT and CDR2 YENEEA come from the germline V gene. The CDR3 has 19 amino acids. After removal of 6 bases from V and 0 bases from J, the junction contained 13 bases not matched to a gene. Here the CDR3 DNA reads TGTGCCAGCAGGGGTCCGGGACTAGCGGCCCCGAGCTCCTACAATGAGCAGTTCTTC. This encodes CASRGPGLAAPSSYNEQFF.

This chain links TRBV11-3 with TRBJ1-3; D is unresolved. There are 12 residues in the CDR3. Trimming removed 5 bases at V and 10 bases at J, with 12 bases between. Per germline, CDR1 SGHNT and CDR2 YENEEA. Here the CDR3 reads CASSRYGKTIYF. The CDR3 nucleotides read TGTGCCAGCAGCCGGTACGGGAAGACCATATATTTT.

The V and J genes are TRBV2 and TRBJ1-5; D gene unclear. V lost 3 bases and J 0 bases, leaving 3 bases between the germline ends. The CDR3 spans 13 residues. The germline CDR1 and CDR2 sequences are SNHLY and FYNNEI. The CDR3 loop is CASSDYSNQPQHF. The DNA for the CDR3 is TGTGCCAGCAGTGATTATAGCAATCAGCCCCAGCATTTT. Full variable domain (outside the CDR3, taken from reference TRBV2 and TRBJ1-5): EPEVTQTPSHQVTQMGQEVILRCVPISNHLYFYWYRQILGQKVEFLVSFYNNEISEKSEIFDDQFSVERPDGSNFTLKIRSTKLEDSAMYFCASSDYSNQPQHFGDGTRLSIL.

A single count supports this clone. V is TRBV5-4 and J is TRBJ1-1; unclear D gene. Trimming stripped 0 bases from V and 6 bases from J, with 12 bases between. CDR1 SGHNT and CDR2 YYREEE come from the germline V gene (reference sequence). This CDR3 comprises 14 residues. The CDR3 coding sequence is TGTGCCAGCAGCTTGGTACGGGGTGGCGCTGAAGCTTTCTTT. This encodes CASSLVRGGAEAFF.

The chain has TRBV5-1 and TRBJ2-1; TRBD1 aligns across 7 bases. V dropped 6 bases and J dropped 1; count of bases not matched to a gene: 10. This CDR3 comprises 16 residues. CDR1 is SGHRS and CDR2 is YFSETQ in the germline V gene. This CDR3 is CASMGRQGSSYNEQFF. CDR3 coding DNA: TGCGCCAGCATGGGTAGACAGGGTTCGTCCTACAATGAGCAGTTCTTC.

This clone was seen more than once but under ten times. The V call is TRBV6-5, the J call TRBJ1-2, with unresolved D. Trimming took off 2 bases at V and 5 bases at J, with 6 bases between the two ends. Germline CDR1 reads MNHEY; CDR2 reads SVGAGI. This CDR3 region has 12 residues. The CDR3 spells CASSYGGYGYTF. In DNA form, the CDR3 reads TGTGCCAGCAGTTACGGCGGATATGGCTACACCTTC.